Listed below are T cell receptor beta chains from one sample, sequenced in a study of blood T cell repertoires in COVID-19. Sequenced by immunoSEQ multiplex PCR; TCRdb stores in-frame clones only, minus some. The data hold about 210,000 clones, with 65% to 85% observed a single time. The sample comprised peripheral blood. These receptors were taken from a woman aged 50 to 60 with acute or convalescent COVID-19. CDR3s include the opening cysteine and the closing phenylalanine or tryptophan. A D gene is named only where the DNA matches it firmly. Clone size appears in some rows only: once, few, many, or a class for an expanded clone.

TRBV3-1/TRBV3-2	NA	NA	TRBJ2-2	TGTGCCAGCAGCCAATTCATTGATACAACAGGGACCGCGGAGAATTTACTCACCGGGGAGCTGTTTTTT	CASSQFIDTTGTAENLLTGELFF
TRBV5-1	NA	NA	TRBJ2-3	TGCGCCAGCACACCCGGGGTCCCTAGCACAGATACGCAGTATTTT	CASTPGVPSTDTQYF
TRBV5-1	NA	NA	TRBJ2-3	TGCGCCAGCAGCTTGATAGTGGCAGATACGCAGTATTTT	CASSLIVADTQYF
TRBV5-8	NA	TRBD2	TRBJ2-2	TGTGCCAGCAGCTTGGAGGCGGGAGTCCCTCCCGGGGAGCTGTTTTTT	CASSLEAGVPPGELFF
TRBV28	NA	TRBD2	TRBJ2-3	TGTGCCAGCAGTTCCCTTGAAGCGCGGGAGGATAGCACAGATACGCAGTATTTT	CASSSLEAREDSTDTQYF
TRBV7-6	NA	NA	TRBJ2-5	TGTGCCAGCAGCTTAGCACTGCGGGAGACCCAGTACTTC	CASSLALRETQYF
TRBV9	NA	NA	TRBJ2-2	TGTGCCAGCAGCCGGGGTAGCGGTCACACCGGGGAGCTGTTTTTT	CASSRGSGHTGELFF
TRBV19	few	NA	TRBJ1-5	TGTGCCAGCAACCCAGGGAGGAATCAGCCCCAGCATTTT	CASNPGRNQPQHF
TRBV6-4	NA	NA	TRBJ2-2	TGTGCCAGCAGTCAACGAGCGAACACCGGGGAGCTGTTTTTT	CASSQRANTGELFF
TRBV18	NA	NA	TRBJ1-1	TGTGCCAGCTCACCAAACGCGGGGCCGGGGGTTCTACAAGGGAGTATGAACACTGAAGCTTTCTTT	CASSPNAGPGVLQGSMNTEAFF
TRBV9	NA	NA	TRBJ1-1	TGTGCCAGCAGCGTAGCGGACATGAACACTGAAGCTTTCTTT	CASSVADMNTEAFF
TRBV27	few	TRBD1	TRBJ2-7	TGTGCCAGCAGCCGACAGGGTGGGGAGCAGTACTTC	CASSRQGGEQYF
TRBV10-3	NA	TRBD2	TRBJ2-1	TGTGCCATCAGTGAGTCTACCGGGACTAGCGGACACCGTGATGAGCAGTTCTTC	CAISESTGTSGHRDEQFF
TRBV18	NA	NA	TRBJ1-1	TGTGCCAGCTCACCAGGATCGGGGAATGAAGCTTTCTTT	CASSPGSGNEAFF
TRBV6-2/TRBV6-3	NA	NA	TRBJ2-7	TGTGCCAGCAGTTACCCAACCGGTTGGCGGTCCTACGAGCAGTACTTC	CASSYPTGWRSYEQYF
TRBV29-1	NA	TRBD1	TRBJ2-5	TGCAGCGTGGTTACCGGGACAGGGGAAGAGACCCAGTACTTC	CSVVTGTGEETQYF
TRBV6-5	few	NA	TRBJ1-2	TGTGCCAGCAGGGACAACTGGCAATATGGCTACACCTTC	CASRDNWQYGYTF
TRBV7-6	NA	NA	TRBJ1-1	TGTGCCAGCAGCTTAGGACAGAACACTGAAGCTTTCTTT	CASSLGQNTEAFF
TRBV19	once	NA	TRBJ1-5	TGTGCCAGTAGTATTAGGACACATATTAGCAATCAGCCCCAGCATTTT	CASSIRTHISNQPQHF
TRBV7-6	few	NA	TRBJ2-2	TGTGCCAGCAGCCCCCAAGGCGGGGCGAACACCGGGGAGCTGTTTTTT	CASSPQGGANTGELFF
TRBV7-6	NA	TRBD1	TRBJ2-7	TGTGCCAGCAGCCGCGGACAGGGAGGCTCCTACGAGCAGTACTTC	CASSRGQGGSYEQYF
TRBV12-3/TRBV12-4	NA	TRBD1	TRBJ2-7	TGTGCCAGCAGGAGACAGGGAATCGCCGAGCAGTACTTC	CASRRQGIAEQYF
TRBV10-2	once	NA	TRBJ2-7	TGCGCCAGCACCGAAGGGGGGGGGCCCTCCTACGAGCAGTACTTC	CASTEGGGPSYEQYF
TRBV6-1	NA	NA	TRBJ1-2	TGTGCCAGCAGTGATGGGCCGGGGGATGGCTACACCTTC	CASSDGPGDGYTF
TRBV2	NA	TRBD2	TRBJ2-7	TGTGCCAGCAGTGAACTAGCGGGAGAGGGCTACGAGCAGTACTTC	CASSELAGEGYEQYF
TRBV11-2	NA	TRBD1	TRBJ2-7	TGTGCCAGCAGCCCCTGGACAGGGAAAGAGCAGTACTTC	CASSPWTGKEQYF
TRBV3-1/TRBV3-2	few	NA	TRBJ2-7	TGTGCCAGCAGTCACTTCTACGAGCAGTACTTC	CASSHFYEQYF
TRBV5-1	NA	TRBD1	TRBJ2-1	TGCGCCAGCAGCTACCCTGGACAGGCCGAGCAGTTCTTC	CASSYPGQAEQFF